These T cell receptor beta chains were read from a single sample in a study of blood T cell repertoires in COVID-19. This table comes from immunoSEQ multiplex PCR, and its TCRdb copy is limited to in-frame clones, with some not included. The sample lists nearly 60,000 clones, around 85% occurring once. Sequencing was carried out using peripheral blood. The receptors come from a man between 35 and 55 years old with active COVID-19. Each CDR3 is given without its conserved first and last residue. Size values are once, few and many counts, or a class for expanded clones, and some rows have none.

j_gene	v_gene	abundance	len	CDR3aa
TRBJ2-2	TRBV5-1	.	13	ASSLRQGSNAELF
TRBJ1-6	TRBV30	.	12	AWSVRQVNSPLH
TRBJ1-3	TRBV19	once	12	ASSILSSGNTIY
TRBJ1-2	TRBV5-1	many	13	ASSLAGDPNYGYT
TRBJ2-3	TRBV23-1	.	18	ARSHWDRRWRVADTDTQY
TRBJ1-2	TRBV6-5	.	11	ATKGGADYGYT
TRBJ2-1	TRBV27	.	16	ASSSLAGVNVIYNEQF
TRBJ1-4	TRBV5-1	.	13	ASSLAGPTNEKLF
TRBJ1-2	TRBV19	few	12	ASSIPGTGGGYT
TRBJ1-6	TRBV9	.	10	ASSQTNSPLH
TRBJ1-6	TRBV27	.	12	ASSFRGDNSPLH
TRBJ1-2	TRBV9	.	10	ASSGLHNGYT
TRBJ2-5	TRBV5-1	.	11	ASSLHGQETQY
TRBJ1-2	TRBV3-1/TRBV3-2	.	12	ASSQMLDRAIRT
TRBJ2-3	TRBV18	once	13	ASSPPSQATDTQY
TRBJ1-2	TRBV29-1	.	9	SVEQGDGYT
TRBJ1-1	TRBV11-3	.	13	ASSLDHRQGSEAF
TRBJ2-1	TRBV7-9	.	12	ASSFGSIYNEQF
TRBJ2-3	TRBV9	.	11	ASSVDYTDTQY
TRBJ2-5	TRBV30	.	12	AWSVLAGGETQY
TRBJ1-1	TRBV9	.	12	ASSVTGSDTEAF
TRBJ2-7	TRBV7-9	few	11	ASQSRVSYEQY
TRBJ2-1	TRBV7-6	.	13	ASSLERDWGNEQF
TRBJ2-1	TRBV25-1	few	16	ASSEGKYGTSGTNEQF
TRBJ2-7	TRBV6-1	.	14	AGSDGDIYPPYEQY
TRBJ1-1	TRBV30	.	12	AFLPLDRGTEAF
TRBJ2-1	TRBV4-1	.	13	ASSQDQAGLAAMF
TRBJ2-1	TRBV15	.	13	ATSRVLQGYNEQF
TRBJ1-5	TRBV12-2	few	15	ASRLVGRDSCNQPQH
TRBJ1-1	TRBV30	.	11	AWSVEGAFEAF
TRBJ1-5	TRBV27	.	13	ASSLATGSNQPQH
TRBJ1-1	TRBV18	.	11	ASSEDRDTEAF
TRBJ2-1	TRBV5-4	.	13	ASSRDFSSYNEQF
TRBJ2-3	TRBV28	.	15	ASSPSTSGTGTDTQY
TRBJ2-7	TRBV5-1	.	12	ASSSGQGNYEQY
TRBJ1-1	TRBV11-3	.	13	ASSSDREGNTEAF
TRBJ2-5	TRBV19	once	12	ASSPPRGKETQY
TRBJ1-5	TRBV27	.	14	ASSLGGTDSNQPQH
TRBJ2-3	TRBV7-8	.	12	ASSHRPGSDTQY
TRBJ2-7	TRBV19	.	11	ASSSRSNYEQY